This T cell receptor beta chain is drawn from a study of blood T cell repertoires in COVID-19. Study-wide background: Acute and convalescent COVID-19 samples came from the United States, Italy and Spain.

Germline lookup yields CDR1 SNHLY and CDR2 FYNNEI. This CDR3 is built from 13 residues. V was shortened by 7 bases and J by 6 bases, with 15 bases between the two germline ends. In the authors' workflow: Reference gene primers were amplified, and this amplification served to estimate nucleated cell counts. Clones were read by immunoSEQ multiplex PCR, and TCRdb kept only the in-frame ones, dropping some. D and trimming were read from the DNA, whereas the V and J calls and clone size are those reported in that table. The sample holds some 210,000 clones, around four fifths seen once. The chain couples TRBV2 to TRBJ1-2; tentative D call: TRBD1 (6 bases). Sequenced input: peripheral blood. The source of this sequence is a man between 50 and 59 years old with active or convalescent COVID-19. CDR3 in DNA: TGTGCCAGCACTCTTGAGGGGGGGGATGGCTACACCTTC. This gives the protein CASTLEGGDGYTF.